Listed below are T cell receptor beta chains from one sample, sequenced in a study of blood T cell repertoires in COVID-19. The protocol was immunoSEQ multiplex PCR, while the TCRdb copy is restricted to in-frame clones and leaves out a portion. The top ten clones hold roughly 1.5% of a sample with about 270,000 clones, approximately 84% of them seen once. The sample consisted of peripheral blood. All receptors derive from a human donor with COVID-19, enrolled during active disease. The donor label of this sample is uncertain. The CDR3 runs from the conserved cysteine through the conserved F or W. A D gene is named only where the DNA matches it firmly. Only part of the rows carry a size: once, few, many, or a class if the clone is expanded.

d_call: NA; clone_size: NA; j_call: TRBJ2-5; v_call: TRBV19; cdr3_nt: TGTGCCAGTAGTATCCCAGCGGACCAAGAGACCCAGTACTTC; cdr3_aa: CASSIPADQETQYF
d_call: NA; clone_size: NA; j_call: TRBJ1-3; v_call: TRBV15; cdr3_nt: TGTGCCACCAGCAGAGACAGGGTCTCTGGAAACACCATATATTTT; cdr3_aa: CATSRDRVSGNTIYF
d_call: NA; clone_size: once; j_call: TRBJ2-5; v_call: TRBV11-2; cdr3_nt: TGTGCCAGCAGCCATCCTGGGCGTCAAGAGACCCAGTACTTC; cdr3_aa: CASSHPGRQETQYF
d_call: TRBD2; clone_size: NA; j_call: TRBJ2-3; v_call: TRBV4-3; cdr3_nt: TGCGCCAGCAGCCAAGAGGGGCGGGAGGGTCTAGATACGCAGTATTTT; cdr3_aa: CASSQEGREGLDTQYF
d_call: NA; clone_size: NA; j_call: TRBJ1-3; v_call: TRBV28; cdr3_nt: TGTGCCAGCAGGACTGGTGGACTCTCACGCTCTGGAAACACCATATATTTT; cdr3_aa: CASRTGGLSRSGNTIYF
d_call: NA; clone_size: few; j_call: TRBJ2-7; v_call: TRBV28; cdr3_nt: TGTGCCAGCAGTCCCCTCTTAGGTAGCGGCAACCCTCGGGAGCAGTACTTC; cdr3_aa: CASSPLLGSGNPREQYF
d_call: TRBD1; clone_size: few; j_call: TRBJ1-5; v_call: TRBV11-2; cdr3_nt: TGTGCCAGCAGCTTAGACAGGGGGTACAATCAGCCCCAGCATTTT; cdr3_aa: CASSLDRGYNQPQHF
d_call: TRBD1; clone_size: once; j_call: TRBJ1-1; v_call: TRBV30; cdr3_nt: TGTGCCTGGAGTGTCAGGACAGGGGCAACTGAAGCTTTCTTT; cdr3_aa: CAWSVRTGATEAFF
d_call: TRBD1; clone_size: NA; j_call: TRBJ2-7; v_call: TRBV19; cdr3_nt: TGTGCCAGTAGTGGCCGGGACAGGGCCATCTACGAGCAGTACTTC; cdr3_aa: CASSGRDRAIYEQYF
d_call: NA; clone_size: NA; j_call: TRBJ2-1; v_call: TRBV11-3; cdr3_nt: TGTGCCAGCAGCGCAGCGGGACAAGACTACAATGAGCAGTTCTTC; cdr3_aa: CASSAAGQDYNEQFF
d_call: NA; clone_size: NA; j_call: TRBJ1-1; v_call: TRBV10-3; cdr3_nt: TGTGCCATCTCAAGGGGCGGTAGGGACACTGAAGCTTTCTTT; cdr3_aa: CAISRGGRDTEAFF
d_call: NA; clone_size: NA; j_call: TRBJ2-1; v_call: TRBV12-3/TRBV12-4; cdr3_nt: TGTGCCAGCAGTTTAACCGGGGTCAATGAGCAGTTCTTC; cdr3_aa: CASSLTGVNEQFF
d_call: NA; clone_size: NA; j_call: TRBJ1-2; v_call: TRBV4-3; cdr3_nt: TGCGCCAGCAGCCAAGAAGACAGGCCAACCGATATCTACACCTTC; cdr3_aa: CASSQEDRPTDIYTF
d_call: NA; clone_size: NA; j_call: TRBJ1-1; v_call: TRBV12-3/TRBV12-4; cdr3_nt: TGTGCCAGCAGTTTAGGGGGGGGTGAAGCTTTCTTT; cdr3_aa: CASSLGGGEAFF
d_call: TRBD1; clone_size: NA; j_call: TRBJ2-5; v_call: TRBV7-6; cdr3_nt: TGTGCCAGCAGTACCACGGTAACAGGGGGCTTAGAGACCCAGTACTTC; cdr3_aa: CASSTTVTGGLETQYF
d_call: TRBD1; clone_size: NA; j_call: TRBJ2-1; v_call: TRBV7-2; cdr3_nt: TGTGCCAGCAGCCTCGTCGGACAGGGTCCCTACAATGAGCAGTTCTTC; cdr3_aa: CASSLVGQGPYNEQFF
d_call: NA; clone_size: NA; j_call: TRBJ1-4; v_call: TRBV5-1; cdr3_nt: TGCGCCAGCAGCTTAAGGGGGTATAATGAAAAACTGTTTTTT; cdr3_aa: CASSLRGYNEKLFF
d_call: TRBD2; clone_size: NA; j_call: TRBJ2-7; v_call: TRBV5-4; cdr3_nt: TGTGCCAGCAGCTTGGTGGGACTAGCGGCCTACGAGCAGTACTTC; cdr3_aa: CASSLVGLAAYEQYF
d_call: NA; clone_size: NA; j_call: TRBJ2-2; v_call: TRBV5-1; cdr3_nt: TGCGCCAGCAGCTCCCATACAGGGAACACCGGGGAGCTGTTTTTT; cdr3_aa: CASSSHTGNTGELFF
d_call: TRBD2; clone_size: NA; j_call: TRBJ2-7; v_call: TRBV5-1; cdr3_nt: TGCGCCAGCAGGCCAACGGGAGGCTCCTACGAGCAGTACTTC; cdr3_aa: CASRPTGGSYEQYF
d_call: TRBD1; clone_size: NA; j_call: TRBJ1-1; v_call: TRBV12-3/TRBV12-4; cdr3_nt: TGTGCCAGCAGCACCGACAGGGGGACTGAAGCTTTCTTT; cdr3_aa: CASSTDRGTEAFF
d_call: NA; clone_size: NA; j_call: TRBJ1-1; v_call: TRBV29-1; cdr3_nt: TGCAGCGTTGCCAGGGGGAACACTGAAGCTTTCTTT; cdr3_aa: CSVARGNTEAFF
d_call: TRBD1; clone_size: once; j_call: TRBJ2-7; v_call: TRBV2; cdr3_nt: TGTGCCAGCAGGGAAGAGACAGGGGACTACGAGCAGTACTTC; cdr3_aa: CASREETGDYEQYF
d_call: TRBD2; clone_size: NA; j_call: TRBJ2-7; v_call: TRBV28; cdr3_nt: TGTGCCAGCAGTTTGCGGCGGACTAGCGGGAGTCTCTACGAGCAGTACTTC; cdr3_aa: CASSLRRTSGSLYEQYF
d_call: TRBD2; clone_size: NA; j_call: TRBJ2-1; v_call: TRBV19; cdr3_nt: TGTGCCAGTAGTATAGGTAGCGGGAAAAATGAGCAGTTCTTC; cdr3_aa: CASSIGSGKNEQFF
d_call: NA; clone_size: NA; j_call: TRBJ2-1; v_call: TRBV6-2/TRBV6-3; cdr3_nt: TGTGCCAGCAGTTATTATAGGGAGGAGAGCTCCTACAATGAGCAGTTCTTC; cdr3_aa: CASSYYREESSYNEQFF
d_call: TRBD2; clone_size: NA; j_call: TRBJ2-7; v_call: TRBV27; cdr3_nt: TGTGCCAGTGCACCGACTAGCGGGAGTTACCACGAGCAGTACTTC; cdr3_aa: CASAPTSGSYHEQYF
d_call: TRBD2; clone_size: NA; j_call: TRBJ2-1; v_call: TRBV11-2; cdr3_nt: TGTGCCAGCAGCTTAGGTAGCGGGAGGAACGAGCAGTTCTTC; cdr3_aa: CASSLGSGRNEQFF
d_call: NA; clone_size: NA; j_call: TRBJ2-3; v_call: TRBV7-2; cdr3_nt: TGTGCCAGCAGCTTACGGGGTCAGGCCACAGATACGCAGTATTTT; cdr3_aa: CASSLRGQATDTQYF
d_call: NA; clone_size: few; j_call: TRBJ1-3; v_call: TRBV5-1; cdr3_nt: TGCGCCAGCAGCTATGGTCAGGGGTCAGGAAACACCATATATTTT; cdr3_aa: CASSYGQGSGNTIYF
d_call: TRBD1; clone_size: NA; j_call: TRBJ2-4; v_call: TRBV7-2; cdr3_nt: TGTGCCAGCAGCTTAGACGGGACAGGGGGGAACATTCAGTACTTC; cdr3_aa: CASSLDGTGGNIQYF
d_call: TRBD1; clone_size: NA; j_call: TRBJ2-5; v_call: TRBV18; cdr3_nt: TGTGCCAGCTCTCCCGAGACAGGGGGCGAAGAGACCCAGTACTTC; cdr3_aa: CASSPETGGEETQYF
d_call: NA; clone_size: NA; j_call: TRBJ2-3; v_call: TRBV28; cdr3_nt: TGTGCCAGCAGTTTCTCCTATCCGGGACTCGCGGGATCCACAGATACGCAGTATTTT; cdr3_aa: CASSFSYPGLAGSTDTQYF
d_call: TRBD1; clone_size: NA; j_call: TRBJ1-1; v_call: TRBV30; cdr3_nt: TGTGCCTGCGGACAGGGAAACACTGAAGCTTTCTTT; cdr3_aa: CACGQGNTEAFF
d_call: NA; clone_size: NA; j_call: TRBJ2-7; v_call: TRBV29-1; cdr3_nt: TGCAGCGTTGGGCGGAGCTCCTACGAGCAGTACTTC; cdr3_aa: CSVGRSSYEQYF
d_call: TRBD1; clone_size: NA; j_call: TRBJ2-1; v_call: TRBV4-2; cdr3_nt: TGTGCCAGCAGCCAAGACCTTCTCTCTGGGCTTGGGGACAGGGGGCCCAATGAGCAGTTCTTC; cdr3_aa: CASSQDLLSGLGDRGPNEQFF
d_call: TRBD2; clone_size: once; j_call: TRBJ2-3; v_call: TRBV29-1; cdr3_nt: TGCAGCGTATCCAGCGGGGGGGGGAGAGATACGCAGTATTTT; cdr3_aa: CSVSSGGGRDTQYF
d_call: NA; clone_size: NA; j_call: TRBJ1-6; v_call: TRBV5-1; cdr3_nt: TGCGCCAGCAGCTTCGGGGCCGCGGGACGGTATAATTCACCCCTCCACTTT; cdr3_aa: CASSFGAAGRYNSPLHF
d_call: NA; clone_size: once; j_call: TRBJ2-1; v_call: TRBV29-1; cdr3_nt: TGCAGCGTTGAAATTGACGGGACTCGCTACAATGAGCAGTTCTTC; cdr3_aa: CSVEIDGTRYNEQFF
d_call: NA; clone_size: NA; j_call: TRBJ2-4; v_call: TRBV7-2; cdr3_nt: NA; cdr3_aa: CASSFSAPGGSNIQYF
d_call: TRBD2; clone_size: NA; j_call: TRBJ2-7; v_call: TRBV3-1/TRBV3-2; cdr3_nt: TGTGCCAGCAGCCAAGTCGGCGGGACTATCTACGAGCAGTACTTC; cdr3_aa: CASSQVGGTIYEQYF
d_call: NA; clone_size: NA; j_call: TRBJ1-2; v_call: TRBV7-3; cdr3_nt: TGTGCCAGCAGCTTCGACACCTCGGGGTATGGCTACACCTTC; cdr3_aa: CASSFDTSGYGYTF
d_call: TRBD1; clone_size: NA; j_call: TRBJ2-3; v_call: TRBV9; cdr3_nt: TGTGTCAGCAGCGCCATCCCGGGACAGGGGGCAGATACGCAGTATTTT; cdr3_aa: CVSSAIPGQGADTQYF
d_call: NA; clone_size: NA; j_call: TRBJ2-5; v_call: TRBV5-1; cdr3_nt: TGCGCCAGCAGCTTGGACCCAGGATTGATGCAGACCCAGTACTTC; cdr3_aa: CASSLDPGLMQTQYF
d_call: TRBD1; clone_size: NA; j_call: TRBJ1-5; v_call: TRBV6-5; cdr3_nt: TGTGCCAGCCACAGGGGCGAGGGACAGCCCCAGCATTTT; cdr3_aa: CASHRGEGQPQHF
d_call: TRBD1; clone_size: few; j_call: TRBJ1-2; v_call: TRBV4-1; cdr3_nt: TGCGCCAGCAGCTCTGGACAGGGCTTGGACTATGGCTACACCTTC; cdr3_aa: CASSSGQGLDYGYTF
d_call: NA; clone_size: few; j_call: TRBJ2-3; v_call: TRBV3-1/TRBV3-2; cdr3_nt: TGTGCCAGCAGCCAAGATCCGGGTCCCACAGATACGCAGTATTTT; cdr3_aa: CASSQDPGPTDTQYF
d_call: TRBD2; clone_size: NA; j_call: TRBJ2-5; v_call: TRBV2; cdr3_nt: TGTGCCAGCAGTGCGACTAGCGGGAGTGAGACCCAGTACTTC; cdr3_aa: CASSATSGSETQYF
d_call: NA; clone_size: NA; j_call: TRBJ1-3; v_call: TRBV29-1; cdr3_nt: TGCAGCGTGAATCCCGACAGTAGCTCTGGAAACACCATATATTTT; cdr3_aa: CSVNPDSSSGNTIYF
d_call: TRBD1; clone_size: NA; j_call: TRBJ2-7; v_call: TRBV7-3; cdr3_nt: TGTGCCAGCAGCCTGACAGGGGGGAATTCCTACGAGCAGTACTTC; cdr3_aa: CASSLTGGNSYEQYF